These 12 T cell receptor beta chains came from one sample sequenced in a study of blood T cell repertoires in COVID-19. The method was immunoSEQ multiplex PCR; TCRdb's version includes in-frame clones alone and lacks a portion of them. Altogether about 130,000 clones are present, around 87% being singletons, with the ten largest covering roughly 3.6%. Sequenced sample: peripheral blood. The receptor set was obtained from a woman aged 60-70 years with acute or convalescent COVID-19.

The chain couples TRBV27 to TRBJ1-4, with 8 bases identical to TRBD1. Looked up from germline, CDR1 is MNHEY and CDR2 is SMNVEV (reference sequence). This CDR3 spans 16 amino acids. J was trimmed by 7 bases and V by 3 bases; bases with no gene match: 10. This CDR3 reads CASSFDRGGSREKLFF. As DNA, the CDR3 is TGTGCCAGCAGTTTTGACAGGGGAGGTTCTCGTGAAAAACTGTTTTTT.

The rearrangement links TRBV19 to TRBJ1-1; 9 positions agree with TRBD1. The CDR3 is 17 residues long. The trim removed 4 bases at V and 0 bases at J, leaving 9 bases unmatched. The germline gives CDR1 LNHDA, CDR2 SQIVND (reference sequence). The CDR3, as DNA: TGTGCCAGTAGTACAGGGACAGGGCGTAGCCTGAACACTGAAGCTTTCTTT. This codes for CASSTGTGRSLNTEAFF.

The rearrangement uses TRBV4-1 and TRBJ2-3; possible D gene TRBD2, 5 bases. The CDR3 contains 11 residues. Germline-derived CDR1 and CDR2 are MGHRA and YSYEKL. V was clipped by 6 bases and J by 8 bases, with 9 bases between them. CDR3 nucleotides: TGCGCCAGCAGTCCTGGAGGTACGCAGTATTTT. It codes for CASSPGGTQYF.

This chain joins TRBV29-1 and TRBJ2-2; TRBD2 matches 8 bases. CDR1 SQVTM and CDR2 ANQGSEA come from the germline V gene. With V trimmed by 7 bases and J by 5 bases, 15 bases remained unmatched. The CDR3 has 16 residues. CDR3 region: CSATHGAGGGTGELFF. DNA for the CDR3: TGCAGCGCTACCCACGGGGCGGGAGGAGGGACCGGGGAGCTGTTTTTT.

V usage is TRBV19 and J usage is TRBJ2-1, with TRBD2 identical over 13 bases. CDR3 length equals 16 residues. Germline V gene sequence: CDR1 LNHDA, CDR2 SQIVND (reference sequence). The V segment lost 6 bases and the J segment 5 bases; nucleotides outside the gene matches: 7. The CDR3 region is CASSIIGLAGDNEQFF. CDR3 sequence (DNA): TGTGCCAGTAGCATTATCGGACTAGCGGGAGACAATGAGCAGTTCTTC.

CDR3 coding DNA: TGTGCCAGCAGTGAAACGACATCGTGGGGGAGGACTGAAGCTTTCTTT. As protein: CASSETTSWGRTEAFF. The chain carries TRBV25-1 and TRBJ1-1, with D tentatively TRBD1 (5 bases). The germline gives CDR1 MGHDK, CDR2 SYGVNS. V was shortened by 2 bases and J by 5 bases, with 18 bases between the two germline ends. The CDR3 contains 16 residues.

The chain has TRBV5-1 and TRBJ2-5; D is perhaps TRBD2 (6 bases). The V and J ends lost 4 bases and 4 bases respectively, with 11 bases between them. This CDR3 has 13 amino acids. CDR1 and CDR2 (germline): SGHRS, YFSETQ. The CDR3 here is CASSPTAGETQYF. The DNA for the CDR3 is TGCGCCAGCAGCCCCACAGCGGGAGAGACCCAGTACTTC. Using reference TRBV5-1 and TRBJ2-5 for the parts outside the CDR3, the full variable domain is KAGVTQTPRYLIKTRGQQVTLSCSPISGHRSVSWYQQTPGQGLQFLFEYFSETQRNKGNFPGRFSGRQFSNSRSEMNVSTLELGDSALYLCASSPTAGETQYFGPGTRLLVL.

A single count supports this clone. V and J are TRBV28 and TRBJ1-4; D remains unclear. Trimming took 3 bases from V and 8 from J, leaving 13 bases between them. The CDR3 has 14 residues. The germline CDR1 and CDR2 sequences are MDHEN and SYDVKM. The CDR3 sequence is CASSFGGISEKLFF. The CDR3 DNA reads TGTGCCAGCAGTTTCGGAGGGATCAGCGAAAAACTGTTTTTT.

This rearrangement joins TRBV7-6 to TRBJ1-2, with D perhaps matching TRBD1 (5 bases). The germline CDR1 and CDR2 sequences are SGHVS and FNYEAQ. The germline V and J ends were trimmed by 5 bases and 3 bases, with 19 bases remaining between them. The CDR3 consists of 16 residues. CDR3 coding DNA: TGTGCCAGCAGCCCAATCCGTGGGGCGTTTTACTATGGCTACACCTTC. Its protein is CASSPIRGAFYYGYTF.

The sample holds one count of this clone. The chain recombines TRBV10-3 with TRBJ2-2; TRBD2 agrees at 8 bases. With V trimmed by 7 bases and J by 4 bases, 8 bases remained unmatched. This CDR3 has 15 amino acids. The germline gives CDR1 ENHRY, CDR2 SYGVKD. The CDR3 loop reads CAITGGVRGTGELFF. The CDR3 DNA follows: TGTGCCATCACGGGGGGGGTCCGCGGCACCGGGGAGCTGTTTTTT.

The rearrangement uses TRBV5-4 and TRBJ2-3; TRBD2 aligns across 9 bases. Germline V gene sequence: CDR1 SGHNT, CDR2 YYREEE (reference sequence). V lost 4 bases to trimming and J lost 3 bases; unmatched junction nucleotides: 9. The CDR3 length is 16 residues. The CDR3 nucleotides are TGTGCCAGCAGCCGGGCGGCTAGCGGGAATACAGATACGCAGTATTTT. This sequence encodes CASSRAASGNTDTQYF.

The chain is built from TRBV28 and TRBJ1-2; tentatively, D is TRBD1 (5 bases). V lost 2 bases, J lost 4 bases, and 17 bases lay in between. The CDR3 runs 16 residues. Germline lookup yields CDR1 MDHEN and CDR2 SYDVKM. The chain's CDR3 is CASSLVGGTHVYGYTF. DNA of the CDR3: TGTGCCAGCAGTTTAGTGGGAGGGACGCATGTCTATGGCTACACCTTC.